Only a few counts were recorded for the clone carrying this TCR beta chain. Its specificity is unknown. This CDR3 is 16 amino acids long. Trimming left V 6 bases short and J 5 bases short, with 20 bases between. CDR1 and CDR2 (germline): MNHEY, SVGEGT. The data stem from a study of blood T cells in healthy people across ages. General study results and limits: A greater number of naive CD4+ cells and higher diversity distinguished long-lived donors from aged donors. Correlation between TCR beta diversity and naive T cell percentage was strong. One million T cells yielded diversity estimates that were considered underestimates.

A second PCR, run for roughly 7 to 12 cycles, used a sample-barcoded 5' primer plus a J-beta primer mix. Template switching added a 12-random-nucleotide identifier to every cDNA molecule. TCRdb re-called the 5' RACE reads with MiXCR, one entry per CDR3 protein. The sample yields 1.5 million to 2 million distinct CDR3 sequences, 49% seen once. The gene calls are TRBV6-2 or TRBV6-3 and TRBJ2-1, with D perhaps TRBD1 or TRBD2 (8 bases each). The receptor was derived from a woman aged 40 to 50 in good health. The sequencing sample was made of blood. This CDR3 reads CASRPGGTGPNNEQFF. In DNA form, the CDR3 reads TGTGCCAGCAGACCGGGGGGGACAGGCCCCAACAATGAGCAGTTCTTC.